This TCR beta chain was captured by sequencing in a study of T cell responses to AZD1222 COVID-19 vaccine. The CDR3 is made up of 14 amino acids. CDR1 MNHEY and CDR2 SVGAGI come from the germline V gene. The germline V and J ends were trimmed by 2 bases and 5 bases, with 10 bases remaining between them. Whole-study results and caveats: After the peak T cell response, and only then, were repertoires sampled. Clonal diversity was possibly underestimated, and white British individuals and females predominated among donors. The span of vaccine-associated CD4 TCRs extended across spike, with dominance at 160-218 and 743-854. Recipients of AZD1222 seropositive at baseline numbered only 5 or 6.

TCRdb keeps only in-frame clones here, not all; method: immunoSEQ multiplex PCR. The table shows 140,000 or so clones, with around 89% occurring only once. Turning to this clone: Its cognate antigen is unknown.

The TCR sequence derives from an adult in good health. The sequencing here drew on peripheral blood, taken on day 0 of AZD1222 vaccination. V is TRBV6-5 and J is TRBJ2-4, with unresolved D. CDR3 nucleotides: TGTGCCAGCAGTTACGGGTCCCACGAAAACATTCAGTACTTC. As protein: CASSYGSHENIQYF.